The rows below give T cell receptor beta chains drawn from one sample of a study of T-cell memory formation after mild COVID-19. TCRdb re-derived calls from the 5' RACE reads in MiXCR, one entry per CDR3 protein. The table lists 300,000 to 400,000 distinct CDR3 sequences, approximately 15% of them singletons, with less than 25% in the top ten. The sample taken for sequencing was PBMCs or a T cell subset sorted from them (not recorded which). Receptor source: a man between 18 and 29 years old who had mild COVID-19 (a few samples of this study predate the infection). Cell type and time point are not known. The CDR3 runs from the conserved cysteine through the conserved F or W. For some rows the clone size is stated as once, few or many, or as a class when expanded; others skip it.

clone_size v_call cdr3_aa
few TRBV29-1 CSAGTGGSSYEQYF
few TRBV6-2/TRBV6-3 CASSYRDRGQFF
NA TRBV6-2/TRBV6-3 CASSGLAGDTQYF
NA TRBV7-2 CASSLGGAGGPVTDTQYF
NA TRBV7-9 CASSSRQGGSFEQYF
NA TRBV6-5 CASSYSNRGGTDTQYF
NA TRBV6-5 CASSPLGGRIYGYTF
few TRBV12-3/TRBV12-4 CASSSGGYISRKLFF
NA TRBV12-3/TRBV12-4 CASSPQGARGKKLFF
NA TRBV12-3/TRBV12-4 CASSSRTGSSGNTIYF
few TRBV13 CASSARTSGAYEQYF
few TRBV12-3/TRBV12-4 CASSFRGGPDTQYF
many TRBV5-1 CASSPDPGDTQYF
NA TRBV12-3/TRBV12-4 CASSLAQGAAGELFF
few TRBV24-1 CATSDPRTGGNQPQHF
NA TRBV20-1 CSATEDGLNTEAFF
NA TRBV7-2 CASRLTEGIQPQHF